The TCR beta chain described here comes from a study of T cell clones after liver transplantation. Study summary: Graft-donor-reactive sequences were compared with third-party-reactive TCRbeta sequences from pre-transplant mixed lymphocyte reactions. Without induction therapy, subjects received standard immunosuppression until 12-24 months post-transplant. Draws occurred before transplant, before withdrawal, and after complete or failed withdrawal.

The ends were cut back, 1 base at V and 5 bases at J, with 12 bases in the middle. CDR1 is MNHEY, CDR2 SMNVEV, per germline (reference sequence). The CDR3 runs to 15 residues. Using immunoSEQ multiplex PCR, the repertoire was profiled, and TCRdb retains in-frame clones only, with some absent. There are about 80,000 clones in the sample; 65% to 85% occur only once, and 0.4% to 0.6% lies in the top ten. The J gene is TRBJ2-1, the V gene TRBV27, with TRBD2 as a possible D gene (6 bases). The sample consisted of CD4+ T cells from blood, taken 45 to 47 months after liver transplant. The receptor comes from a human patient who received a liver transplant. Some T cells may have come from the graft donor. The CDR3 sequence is CASSLWTTPHNEQFF. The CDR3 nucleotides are TGTGCCAGCAGTTTATGGACTACCCCCCACAATGAGCAGTTCTTC.